The 21 T cell receptor beta chains reported below all come from one sample, sequenced in a study of T cells after yellow fever vaccination. TCRdb reprocessed the 5' RACE reads via MiXCR and lists one record per CDR3 protein. The sample yields about 330,000 distinct CDR3 sequences, around 7% seen once. The specimen was PBMCs, collected more than 40 days after the first yellow fever vaccination. All receptors derive from a man aged 18-30 years who received the YFV17D yellow fever vaccine.

This clonotype has more than one count but fewer than ten. This chain joins TRBV6-2 or TRBV6-3 and TRBJ1-5, with TRBD1 matching over 7 bases. V gave up 8 bases and J gave up 7 bases; unmatched junction bases: 8. This CDR3 contains 13 residues. Per the germline V gene, CDR1 is MNHEY and CDR2 is SVGEGT. This chain's CDR3 is CASDRAKGQPQHF. Here the CDR3 DNA reads TGTGCCAGCGACAGGGCTAAAGGGCAGCCCCAGCATTTT.

This chain uses TRBV6-5 with TRBJ1-6; possibly TRBD1 for D (5 bases). The CDR3 consists of 16 residues. Germline V gives CDR1 MNHEY, CDR2 SVGAGI. V lost 4 bases to trimming and J lost 6 bases, with 16 bases between them. In DNA form, the CDR3 reads TGTGCCAGCAGTTGGGGGTTAACAGGCCCTAATTCACCCCTCCACTTT. Residues: CASSWGLTGPNSPLHF.

This clonotype came up a few times. V and J are TRBV7-9 and TRBJ1-1; tentatively, D is TRBD1 (6 bases). V lost 2 bases and J 0 bases, leaving 7 bases between the germline ends. The CDR3 runs to 14 residues. The V gene's germline CDR1 is SEHNR and CDR2 FQNEAQ (reference sequence). CDR3 in amino acids: CASSLRQVNTEAFF. DNA for the CDR3: TGTGCCAGCAGCTTAAGACAGGTGAACACTGAAGCTTTCTTT. Complete variable domain (other parts from reference TRBV7-9 and TRBJ1-1): DTGVSQNPRHKITKRGQNVTFRCDPISEHNRLYWYRQTLGQGPEFLTYFQNEAQLEKSRLLSDRFSAERPKGSFSTLEIQRTEQGDSAMYLCASSLRQVNTEAFFGQGTRLTVV.

This clonotype was detected a few times. The chain combines TRBV5-4 with TRBJ2-7; D gene unclear. The CDR3 has 13 residues. Germline-derived CDR1 and CDR2 are SGHNT and YYREEE (reference sequence). V was pared by 1 base and J by 2 bases, with 7 bases between. CDR3 coding DNA: TGTGCCAGCAGCTTGTGGGATCCCTACGAGCAGTACTTC. Protein product: CASSLWDPYEQYF.

J is TRBJ2-7 and V is TRBV28; D is unclear. The CDR3 extends over 15 amino acids. CDR1 is MDHEN, CDR2 SYDVKM, per germline. The V gene lost 5 bases and the J gene lost 1 base, with 15 bases spanning the gap. As DNA, the CDR3 is TGTGCCAGCAGTCGACGGAACCGTCGGTCCTACGAGCAGTACGTC. This gives the protein CASSRRNRRSYEQYV.

V gene TRBV5-1 combines with J gene TRBJ2-7; D call uncertain. CDR1 is SGHRS, CDR2 YFSETQ, per germline. V was cut by 5 bases and J by 2 bases, with 11 bases left in between. The CDR3 length is 13 residues. CDR3 protein: CASRPTYTYEQYF. DNA for the CDR3: TGCGCCAGCAGGCCAACATATACCTACGAGCAGTACTTC.

DNA for the CDR3: TGTGCCAGCAGCGCGCGGGGTATTGTCTACAATGAGCAGTTCTTC. Its protein product is CASSARGIVYNEQFF. The genes are TRBV7-9 and TRBJ2-1; tentative D call: TRBD2 (6 bases). Germline loops: CDR1 SEHNR, CDR2 FQNEAQ (reference sequence). Deletions cut 5 bases from V and 3 bases from J, with 14 bases between. The CDR3 is 15 amino acids.

This clonotype was observed at least ten times. The chain combines TRBV5-5 with TRBJ1-1; D gene unclear. Germline V gene lookup returns CDR1 SGHKS and CDR2 YYEKEE (reference sequence). Trimming took 4 bases from V and 1 from J, leaving 20 bases between them. CDR3 length: 17 residues. CDR3 DNA sequence: TGTGCCAGCAGCCTGGAGGGTGTTGGCGTCGGGAACACTGAAGCTTTCTTT. Its translation is CASSLEGVGVGNTEAFF. The whole variable domain, filled in from reference TRBV5-5 and TRBJ1-1, reads DAGVTQSPTHLIKTRGQQVTLRCSPISGHKSVSWYQQVLGQGPQFIFQYYEKEERGRGNFPDRFSARQFPNYSSELNVNALLLGDSALYLCASSLEGVGVGNTEAFFGQGTRLTVV.

As concerns this clonotype: The junction shows a germline mismatch at one end, possibly a read error. The chain combines TRBV4-3 with TRBJ2-3; 9 bases fit TRBD1. Germline V gene data show CDR1 as LGHNA and CDR2 as YSLEER. The CDR3 sequence is 16 residues long. CDR3 amino acids: CASSHEGTGYPDMQYF. CDR3 in DNA: TGCGCCAGCAGCCATGAGGGGACAGGGTACCCAGATATGCAGTATTTT.

This clonotype occurred many times. V and J are TRBV5-1 and TRBJ2-2; D might be TRBD2 (6 bases). Trimming stripped 1 base from V and 1 base from J, with 8 bases between. Germline values: CDR1 SGHRS, CDR2 YFSETQ. This CDR3 comprises 15 residues. The chain's CDR3 is CASSLLGGNTGELFF. CDR3 bases: TGCGCCAGCAGCTTGCTCGGGGGGAACACCGGGGAGCTGTTTTTT.

This clonotype was counted ten times or more. V gene TRBV10-3 combines with J gene TRBJ1-1, with D possibly matching TRBD1 (5 bases). CDR1 and CDR2 from the germline V gene are ENHRY and SYGVKD. The CDR3 spans 13 residues. Between the trimmed V and J ends, which lost 6 bases and 1 base, there was a span of 9 bases. CDR3 DNA: TGTGCCATCAGGGGGCGGACGAACACTGAAGCTTTCTTT. This sequence encodes CAIRGRTNTEAFF.

The V call is TRBV29-1, the J call TRBJ2-3, with 12 bases that match TRBD2. The length of the CDR3 is 14 residues. Unmatched junction bases numbered 7, after V lost 7 bases and J lost 5 bases. CDR1 and CDR2 from the germline V gene are SQVTM and ANQGSEA. CDR3 in DNA: TGCAGCGCCGAGGGACTAGCGGGCGTAGATACGCAGTATTTT. Its translation: CSAEGLAGVDTQYF.

This clonotype was recorded a few times. The V and J genes are TRBV20-1 and TRBJ2-2; 7 bases fit TRBD2. CDR3 length: 14 amino acids. From germline, CDR1 is DFQATT and CDR2 SNEGSKA (reference sequence). The V segment lost 5 bases and the J segment 3 bases; nucleotides outside the gene matches: 6. The DNA of the CDR3 is TGCAGTGCTGTAAGCGGGGTTGACACCGGGGAGCTGTTTTTT. Translation gives CSAVSGVDTGELFF.

The rearrangement links TRBV29-1 to TRBJ1-2; 7 bases line up with TRBD1. Trimming took 7 bases from V and 0 from J; bases not matched to a gene: 11. The length of the CDR3 is 15 residues. The germline CDR1 and CDR2 sequences are SQVTM and ANQGSEA. CDR3 DNA: TGCAGCGCCGAAGGGTTCAGGGGGGCTAACTATGGCTACACCTTC. This encodes CSAEGFRGANYGYTF.

The table lists this clonotype with many counts. The chain is built from TRBV7-2 and TRBJ2-7; D not resolved. V lost 2 bases and J lost 4, with 9 bases in between. In germline, CDR1 is SGHTA, CDR2 FQGNSA. CDR3 length equals 13 residues. The CDR3 is CASSLNGHYEQYV. In DNA form, the CDR3 reads TGTGCCAGCAGCTTAAATGGTCATTACGAGCAGTACGTC.

This clonotype was picked up a small number of times. The V and J genes are TRBV3-1 and TRBJ2-7; D call uncertain. V gave up 7 bases and J gave up 0 bases, with 13 bases separating them. CDR1 is LGHDT, CDR2 YNNKEL, per germline (reference sequence). The CDR3 is made up of 14 amino acids. The CDR3 bases are TGTGCCAGCACCTTTGCAGAGTCCTCCTACGAGCAGTACTTC. Its translation: CASTFAESSYEQYF.

This clonotype showed up just a few times. The chain employs TRBV20-1 and TRBJ2-1; D may correspond to TRBD1 or TRBD2 (6 bases each). The CDR3 length is 12 residues. V was clipped by 5 bases and J by 8 bases, with 13 bases between them. CDR1 and CDR2 (germline): DFQATT, SNEGSKA (reference sequence). CDR3 region: CSALPGGDEQFF. CDR3 DNA sequence: TGCAGTGCTTTGCCCGGGGGCGATGAGCAGTTCTTC.

Ten or more counts support this clonotype. The chain uses TRBV5-1 and TRBJ1-6, with a tentative D call TRBD1 (5 bases). V was cut by 1 base and J by 7 bases, with 15 bases left in between. Germline V lookup: CDR1 SGHRS, CDR2 YFSETQ. The CDR3 runs to 16 residues. CDR3 in amino acids: CASSLMGTVQNSPLHF. The CDR3 coding sequence is TGCGCCAGCAGCTTGATGGGGACGGTCCAGAATTCACCCCTCCACTTT. The whole variable domain, remainder taken from reference TRBV5-1 and TRBJ1-6, is KAGVTQTPRYLIKTRGQQVTLSCSPISGHRSVSWYQQTPGQGLQFLFEYFSETQRNKGNFPGRFSGRQFSNSRSEMNVSTLELGDSALYLCASSLMGTVQNSPLHFGNGTRLTVT.

In this sample, this clonotype turned up many times. The V and J genes are TRBV7-3 and TRBJ1-6; D is perhaps TRBD1 (5 bases). The CDR3 runs 13 residues. V gave up 5 bases and J gave up 8 bases, with 10 bases separating them. Germline CDR1 SGHTA, CDR2 FQGTGA. The CDR3 is CASSNGAYSPLHF. CDR3 coding DNA: TGTGCCAGCAGCAATGGGGCTTATTCACCCCTCCACTTT.

In this sample, this clonotype turned up a few times. This chain joins TRBV5-1 and TRBJ2-1, with 11 bases fitting TRBD2. Germline V gene sequence: CDR1 SGHRS, CDR2 YFSETQ. V lost 4 bases and J lost 3; bases outside the gene matches: 9. This CDR3 contains 17 residues. Here the CDR3 reads CASSPLLAGGIYNEQFF. The CDR3 DNA is TGCGCCAGCAGCCCCCTCCTAGCGGGGGGCATCTACAATGAGCAGTTCTTC.

In regard to this clonotype: It may be a read error: a sequence one base away is much more abundant. The chain couples TRBV15 to TRBJ2-5, with unresolved D. V gave up 0 bases and J gave up 2 bases, with 10 bases separating them. CDR1 is LNHNV and CDR2 is YYDKDF in the germline V gene (reference sequence). The CDR3 has 15 residues. DNA of the CDR3: TGTGCCACCAGCAGAGACCCGGAACAGCAAGAGACCCAGTACTTC. As protein: CATSRDPEQQETQYF.